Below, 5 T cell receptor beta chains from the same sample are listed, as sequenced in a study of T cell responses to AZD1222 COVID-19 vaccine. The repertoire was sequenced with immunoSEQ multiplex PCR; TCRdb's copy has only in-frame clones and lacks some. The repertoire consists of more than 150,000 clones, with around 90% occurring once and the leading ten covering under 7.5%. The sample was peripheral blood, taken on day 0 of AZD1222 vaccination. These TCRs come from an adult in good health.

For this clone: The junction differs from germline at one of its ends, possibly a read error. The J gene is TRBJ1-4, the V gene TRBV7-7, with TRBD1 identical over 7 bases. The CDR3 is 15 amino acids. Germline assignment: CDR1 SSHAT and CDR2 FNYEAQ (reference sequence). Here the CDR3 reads CASSFAGGPNEKLFF. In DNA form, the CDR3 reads TGTGCTAGCAGCTTTGCAGGGGGTCCTAATGAAAAACTGTTTTTT. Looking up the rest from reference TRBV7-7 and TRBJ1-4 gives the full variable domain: GAGVSQSPRYKVTKRGQDVTLRCDPISSHATLYWYQQALGQGPEFLTYFNYEAQPDKSGLPSDRFSAERPEGSISTLTIQRTEQRDSAMYRCASSFAGGPNEKLFFGSGTQLSVL.

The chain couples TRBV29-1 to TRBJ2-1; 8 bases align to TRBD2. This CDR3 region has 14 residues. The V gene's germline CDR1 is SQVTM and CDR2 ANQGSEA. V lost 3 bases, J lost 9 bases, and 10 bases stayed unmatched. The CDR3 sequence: CSVDFSGLGAEQFF. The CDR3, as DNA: TGCAGCGTTGATTTTTCGGGACTAGGCGCTGAGCAGTTCTTC.

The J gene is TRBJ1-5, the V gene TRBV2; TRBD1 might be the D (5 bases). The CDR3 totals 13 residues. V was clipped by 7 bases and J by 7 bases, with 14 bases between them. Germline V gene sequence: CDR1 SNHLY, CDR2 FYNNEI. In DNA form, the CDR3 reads TGTGCCAGCATCGCGGGGCTCGGCCAGCCCCAGCATTTT. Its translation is CASIAGLGQPQHF.

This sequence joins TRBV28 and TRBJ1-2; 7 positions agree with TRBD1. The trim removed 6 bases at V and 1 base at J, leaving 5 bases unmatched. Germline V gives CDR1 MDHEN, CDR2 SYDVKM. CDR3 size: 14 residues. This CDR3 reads CASRINRGNYGYTF. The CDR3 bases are TGTGCCAGCAGGATCAACAGGGGTAACTATGGCTACACCTTC.

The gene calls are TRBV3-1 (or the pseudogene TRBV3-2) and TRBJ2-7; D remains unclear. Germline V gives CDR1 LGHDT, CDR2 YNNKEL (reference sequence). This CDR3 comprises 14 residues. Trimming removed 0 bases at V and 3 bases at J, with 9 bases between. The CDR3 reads CASSQEAVRYEQYF. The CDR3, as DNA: TGTGCCAGCAGCCAAGAGGCGGTGCGCTACGAGCAGTACTTC.